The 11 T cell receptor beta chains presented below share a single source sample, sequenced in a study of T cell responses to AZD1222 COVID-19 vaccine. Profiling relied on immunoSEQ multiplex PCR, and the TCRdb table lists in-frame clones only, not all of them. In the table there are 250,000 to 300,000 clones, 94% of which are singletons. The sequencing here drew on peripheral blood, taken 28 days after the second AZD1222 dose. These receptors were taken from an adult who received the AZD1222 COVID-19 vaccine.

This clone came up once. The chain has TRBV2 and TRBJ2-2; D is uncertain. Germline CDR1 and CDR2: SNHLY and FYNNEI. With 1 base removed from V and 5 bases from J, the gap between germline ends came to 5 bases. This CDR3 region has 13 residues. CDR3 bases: TGTGCCAGCAGTGAAGTGGAGACCGGGGAGCTGTTTTTT. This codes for CASSEVETGELFF.

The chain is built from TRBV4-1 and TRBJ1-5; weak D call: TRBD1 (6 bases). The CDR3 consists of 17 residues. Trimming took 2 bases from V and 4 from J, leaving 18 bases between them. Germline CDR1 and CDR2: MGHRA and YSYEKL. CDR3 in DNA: TGCGCCAGCAGCCAAACCCCTCCACAGGGTCCTAATCAGCCCCAGCATTTT. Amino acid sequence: CASSQTPPQGPNQPQHF.

CDR3 nucleotides: TGTGCCAGCAGCTTGGCGGGGAACCAAGAGACCCAGTACTTC. It codes for CASSLAGNQETQYF. J is TRBJ2-5 and V is TRBV5-5; tentative D call: TRBD2 (5 bases). The CDR3 is 14 amino acids. V was shortened by 0 bases and J by 0 bases, with 6 bases between the two germline ends. Germline V CDR1 and CDR2: SGHKS, YYEKEE (reference sequence).

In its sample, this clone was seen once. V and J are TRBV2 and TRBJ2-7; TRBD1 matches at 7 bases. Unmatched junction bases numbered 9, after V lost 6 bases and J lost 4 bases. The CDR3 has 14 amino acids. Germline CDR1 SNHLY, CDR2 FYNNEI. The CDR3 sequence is CASRSPRGRYEQYF. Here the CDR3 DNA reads TGTGCCAGCAGATCGCCCAGGGGGAGATACGAGCAGTACTTC.

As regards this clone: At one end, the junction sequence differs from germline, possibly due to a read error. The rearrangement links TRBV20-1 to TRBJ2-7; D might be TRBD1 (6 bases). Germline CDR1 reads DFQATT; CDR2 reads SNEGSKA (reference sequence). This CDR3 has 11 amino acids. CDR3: CSAREGTPLRF. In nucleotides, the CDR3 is TGCAGTGCTAGAGAGGGGACACCTCTCCGCTTC.

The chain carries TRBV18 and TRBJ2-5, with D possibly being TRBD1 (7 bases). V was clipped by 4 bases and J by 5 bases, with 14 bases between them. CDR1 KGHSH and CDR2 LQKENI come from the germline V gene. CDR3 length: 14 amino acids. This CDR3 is CASSQEGAEETQYF. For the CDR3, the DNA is TGTGCCAGCTCACAGGAGGGGGCGGAGGAGACCCAGTACTTC.

The CDR3 region is CASSRTGAGEKLFF. The CDR3 nucleotides read TGTGCCAGCAGCAGAACAGGGGCGGGGGAAAAACTGTTTTTT. V usage is TRBV7-9 and J usage is TRBJ1-4; TRBD1 matches at 7 bases. In germline, CDR1 is SEHNR, CDR2 FQNEAQ (reference sequence). The CDR3 runs to 14 residues. The V gene end was trimmed by 5 bases and the J gene end by 8 bases; junction bases not matched to a gene: 8.

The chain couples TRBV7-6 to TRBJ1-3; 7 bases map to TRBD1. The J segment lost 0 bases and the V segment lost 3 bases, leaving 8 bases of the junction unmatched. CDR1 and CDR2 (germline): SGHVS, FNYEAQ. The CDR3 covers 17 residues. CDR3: CASSFQTGQSSGNTIYF. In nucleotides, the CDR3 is TGTGCCAGCAGCTTCCAGACAGGGCAGAGCTCTGGAAACACCATATATTTT.

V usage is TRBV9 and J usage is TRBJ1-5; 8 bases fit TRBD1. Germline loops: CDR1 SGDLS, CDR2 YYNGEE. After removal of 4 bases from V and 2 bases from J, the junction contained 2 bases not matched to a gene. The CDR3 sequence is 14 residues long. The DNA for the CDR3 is TGTGCCAGCAGCCCGGACAGGGGCAATCAGCCCCAGCATTTT. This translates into CASSPDRGNQPQHF. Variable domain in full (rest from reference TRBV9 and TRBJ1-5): DSGVTQTPKHLITATGQRVTLRCSPRSGDLSVYWYQQSLDQGLQFLIQYYNGEERAKGNILERFSAQQFPDLHSELNLSSLELGDSALYFCASSPDRGNQPQHFGDGTRLSIL.

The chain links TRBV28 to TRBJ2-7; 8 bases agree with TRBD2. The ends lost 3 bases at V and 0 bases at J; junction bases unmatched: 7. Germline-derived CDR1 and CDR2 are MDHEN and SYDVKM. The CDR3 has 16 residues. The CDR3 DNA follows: TGTGCCAGCAGTTTTAGGCCTAGCGGGTCCTCCTACGAGCAGTACTTC. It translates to CASSFRPSGSSYEQYF.

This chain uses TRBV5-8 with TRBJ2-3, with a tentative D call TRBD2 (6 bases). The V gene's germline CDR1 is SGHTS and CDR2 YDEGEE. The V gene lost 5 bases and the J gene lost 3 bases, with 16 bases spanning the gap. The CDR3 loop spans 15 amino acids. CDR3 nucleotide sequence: TGTGCCAGCAGACTTTGGGGTGGAGGGACAGATACGCAGTATTTT. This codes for CASRLWGGGTDTQYF.